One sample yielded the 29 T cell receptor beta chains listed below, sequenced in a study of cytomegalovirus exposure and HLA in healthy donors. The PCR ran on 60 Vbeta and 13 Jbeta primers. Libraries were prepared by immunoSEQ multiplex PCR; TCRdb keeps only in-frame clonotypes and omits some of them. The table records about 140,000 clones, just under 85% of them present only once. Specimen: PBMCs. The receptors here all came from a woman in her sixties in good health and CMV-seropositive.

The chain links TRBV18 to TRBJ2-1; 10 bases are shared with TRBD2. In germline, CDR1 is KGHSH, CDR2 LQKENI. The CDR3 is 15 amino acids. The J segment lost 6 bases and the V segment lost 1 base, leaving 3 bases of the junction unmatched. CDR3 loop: CASSPRAGGANEQFF. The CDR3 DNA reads TGTGCCAGCTCACCACGAGCGGGAGGGGCCAATGAGCAGTTCTTC.

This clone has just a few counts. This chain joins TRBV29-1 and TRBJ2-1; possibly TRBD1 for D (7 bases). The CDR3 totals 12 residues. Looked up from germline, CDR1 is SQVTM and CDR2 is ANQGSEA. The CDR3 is CNYRGGGNEQFF. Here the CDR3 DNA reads TGCAACTACAGGGGAGGCGGCAATGAGCAGTTCTTC.

CDR3 coding DNA: TGTGCCAGCCGCCAGGGTCCTGAAGCTTTCTTT. This sequence encodes CASRQGPEAFF. The rearrangement uses TRBV28 and TRBJ1-1; D is possibly TRBD1 (5 bases). Germline lookup yields CDR1 MDHEN and CDR2 SYDVKM. The CDR3 has 11 amino acids. V was trimmed by 8 bases and J by 6 bases, leaving 10 bases between them.

CDR3 sequence reads: CATSGGQGGEKLFF. The CDR3 DNA follows: TGTGCCACCAGCGGAGGGCAGGGCGGAGAAAAACTGTTTTTT. The genes are TRBV15 and TRBJ1-4; D perhaps matches TRBD1 (5 bases). V was shortened by 5 bases and J by 8 bases, with 15 bases between the two germline ends. Germline V gene sequence: CDR1 LNHNV, CDR2 YYDKDF (reference sequence). The CDR3 sequence is 14 residues long.

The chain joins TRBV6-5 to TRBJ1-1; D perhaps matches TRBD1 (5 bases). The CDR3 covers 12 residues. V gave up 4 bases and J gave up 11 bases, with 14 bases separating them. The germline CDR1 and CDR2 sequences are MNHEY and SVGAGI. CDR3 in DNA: TGTGCCAGCAGTTCGATTGGGACTAGGGCTTTCTTT. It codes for CASSSIGTRAFF.

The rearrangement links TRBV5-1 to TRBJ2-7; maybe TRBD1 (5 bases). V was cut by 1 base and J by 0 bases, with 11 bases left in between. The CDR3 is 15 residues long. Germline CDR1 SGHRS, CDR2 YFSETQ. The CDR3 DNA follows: TGCGCCAGCAGCTTGCCAGGGTCCCTCTCCTACGAGCAGTACTTC. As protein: CASSLPGSLSYEQYF.

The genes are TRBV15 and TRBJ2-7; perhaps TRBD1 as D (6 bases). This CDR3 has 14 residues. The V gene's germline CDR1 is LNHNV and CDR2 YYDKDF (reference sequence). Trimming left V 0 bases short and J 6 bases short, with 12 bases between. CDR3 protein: CATSRDLGGVEQYF. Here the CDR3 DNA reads TGTGCCACCAGCAGAGATCTAGGGGGTGTCGAGCAGTACTTC.

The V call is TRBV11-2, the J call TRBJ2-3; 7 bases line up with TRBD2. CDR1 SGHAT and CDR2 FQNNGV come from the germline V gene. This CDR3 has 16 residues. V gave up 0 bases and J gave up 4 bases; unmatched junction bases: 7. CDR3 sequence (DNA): TGTGCCAGCAGCTTAGATCTAGCGGAGGCGGCAGATACGCAGTATTTT. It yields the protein CASSLDLAEAADTQYF.

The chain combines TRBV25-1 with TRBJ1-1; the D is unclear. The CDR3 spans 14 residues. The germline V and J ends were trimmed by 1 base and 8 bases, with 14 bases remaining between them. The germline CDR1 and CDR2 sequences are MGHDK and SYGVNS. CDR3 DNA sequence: TGTGCCAGCAGTGAATTAGGTTTGGCCAGGGAAGCTTTCTTT. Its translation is CASSELGLAREAFF.

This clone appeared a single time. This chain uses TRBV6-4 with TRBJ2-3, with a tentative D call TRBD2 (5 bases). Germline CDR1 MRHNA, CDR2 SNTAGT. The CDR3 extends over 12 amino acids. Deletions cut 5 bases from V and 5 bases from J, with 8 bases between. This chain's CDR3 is CASSSRGDTQYF. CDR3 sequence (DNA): TGTGCCAGCAGTTCACGGGGAGATACGCAGTATTTT.

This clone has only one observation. The CDR3 reads CASSLEASRETQYF. The CDR3 DNA follows: TGTGCCAGCAGCTTAGAGGCTAGCCGAGAGACCCAGTACTTC. The chain is built from TRBV7-2 and TRBJ2-5; the D gene is possibly TRBD2 (5 bases). There are 14 residues in the CDR3. Germline V gives CDR1 SGHTA, CDR2 FQGNSA. Trimming removed 1 base from V and 4 bases from J, with 10 bases in between.

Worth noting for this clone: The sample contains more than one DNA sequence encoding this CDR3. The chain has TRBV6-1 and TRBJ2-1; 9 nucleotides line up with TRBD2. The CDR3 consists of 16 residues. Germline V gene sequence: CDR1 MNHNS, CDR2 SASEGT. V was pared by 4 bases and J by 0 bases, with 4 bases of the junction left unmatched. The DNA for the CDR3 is TGTGCCAGCAGTGCTCTTAGCGGGAGCTCCTACAATGAGCAGTTCTTC. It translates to CASSALSGSSYNEQFF.

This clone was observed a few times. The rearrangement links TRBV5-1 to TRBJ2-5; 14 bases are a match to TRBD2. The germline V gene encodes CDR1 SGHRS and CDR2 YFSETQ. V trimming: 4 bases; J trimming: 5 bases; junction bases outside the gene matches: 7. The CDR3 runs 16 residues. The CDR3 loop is CASSGGTSGSLETQYF. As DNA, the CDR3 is TGCGCCAGCAGCGGAGGGACTAGCGGGAGTCTTGAGACCCAGTACTTC.

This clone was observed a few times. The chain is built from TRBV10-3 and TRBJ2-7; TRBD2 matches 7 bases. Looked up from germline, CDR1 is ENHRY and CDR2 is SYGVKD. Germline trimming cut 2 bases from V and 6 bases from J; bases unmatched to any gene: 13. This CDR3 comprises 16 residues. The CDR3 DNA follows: TGTGCCATCAGTGAGCGGGAAGTAGCGGGCCGGCCCGAGCAGTACTTC. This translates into CAISEREVAGRPEQYF.

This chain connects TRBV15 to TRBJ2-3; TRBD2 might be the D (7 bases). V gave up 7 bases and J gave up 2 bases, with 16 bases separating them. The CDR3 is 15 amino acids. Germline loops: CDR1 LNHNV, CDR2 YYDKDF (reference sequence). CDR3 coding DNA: TGTGCCACCAAGCGGGACACAATGAACACAGATACGCAGTATTTT. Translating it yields CATKRDTMNTDTQYF.

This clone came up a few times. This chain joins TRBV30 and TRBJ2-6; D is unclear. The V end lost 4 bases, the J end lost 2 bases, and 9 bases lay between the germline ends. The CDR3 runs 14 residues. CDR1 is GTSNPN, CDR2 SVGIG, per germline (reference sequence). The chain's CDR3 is CAWTIRPGANVLTF. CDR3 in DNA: TGTGCCTGGACTATCCGCCCTGGGGCCAACGTCCTGACTTTC.

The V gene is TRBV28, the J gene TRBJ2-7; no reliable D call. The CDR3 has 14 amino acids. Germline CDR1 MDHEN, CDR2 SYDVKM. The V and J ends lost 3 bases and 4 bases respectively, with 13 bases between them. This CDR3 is CASSFRLTLYEQYF. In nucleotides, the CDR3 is TGTGCCAGCAGTTTCCGTCTGACTTTGTACGAGCAGTACTTC.

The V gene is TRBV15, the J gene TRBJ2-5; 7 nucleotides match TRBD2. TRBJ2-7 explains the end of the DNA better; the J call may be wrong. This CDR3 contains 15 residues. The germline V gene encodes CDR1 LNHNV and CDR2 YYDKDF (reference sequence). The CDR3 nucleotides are TGTGCCACCAGCAGAGATATCCGGGAGGCCCCCGAGCAGTACTTC. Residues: CATSRDIREAPEQYF.

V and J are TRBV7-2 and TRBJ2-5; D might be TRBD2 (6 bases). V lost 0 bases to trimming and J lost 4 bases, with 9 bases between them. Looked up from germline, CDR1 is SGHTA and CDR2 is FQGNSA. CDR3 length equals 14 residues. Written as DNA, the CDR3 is TGTGCCAGCAGCTTAGCTAAGGGAGGAGAGACCCAGTACTTC. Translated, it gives CASSLAKGGETQYF.

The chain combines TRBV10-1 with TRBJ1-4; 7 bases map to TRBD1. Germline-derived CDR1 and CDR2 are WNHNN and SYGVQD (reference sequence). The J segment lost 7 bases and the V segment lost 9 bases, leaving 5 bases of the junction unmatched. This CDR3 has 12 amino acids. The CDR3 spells CARAQGGEKLFF. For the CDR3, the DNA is TGCGCCAGAGCCCAGGGGGGTGAAAAACTGTTTTTT.

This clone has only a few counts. The CDR3: CSGGQPYEQYF. As DNA, the CDR3 is TGCAGCGGGGGACAGCCCTACGAGCAGTACTTC. The rearrangement joins TRBV29-1 to TRBJ2-7, with TRBD1 matching 7 bases. The CDR3 is 11 residues long. The germline gives CDR1 SQVTM, CDR2 ANQGSEA. V was clipped by 7 bases and J by 2 bases; unmatched bases: 2.

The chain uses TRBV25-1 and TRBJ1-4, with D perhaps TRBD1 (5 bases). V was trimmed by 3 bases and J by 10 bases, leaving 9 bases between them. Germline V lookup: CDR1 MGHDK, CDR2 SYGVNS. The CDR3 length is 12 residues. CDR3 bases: TGTGCCAGCAGTGAGGGGCGCGGAAAACTGTTTTTT. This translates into CASSEGRGKLFF.

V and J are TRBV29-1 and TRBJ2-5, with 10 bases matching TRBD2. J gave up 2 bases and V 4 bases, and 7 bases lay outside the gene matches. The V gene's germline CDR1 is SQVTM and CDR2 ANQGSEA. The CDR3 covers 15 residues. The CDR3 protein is CSVVLSGRGQETQYF. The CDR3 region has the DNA TGCAGCGTTGTGCTCAGCGGGAGGGGTCAAGAGACCCAGTACTTC.

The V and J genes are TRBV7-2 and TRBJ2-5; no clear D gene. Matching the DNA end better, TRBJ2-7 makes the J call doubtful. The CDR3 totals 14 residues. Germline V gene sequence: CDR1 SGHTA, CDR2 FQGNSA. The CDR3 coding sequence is TGTGCCAGCAGCTTGGGCCGGCCGAACGACGAGCAGTACTTC. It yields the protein CASSLGRPNDEQYF.

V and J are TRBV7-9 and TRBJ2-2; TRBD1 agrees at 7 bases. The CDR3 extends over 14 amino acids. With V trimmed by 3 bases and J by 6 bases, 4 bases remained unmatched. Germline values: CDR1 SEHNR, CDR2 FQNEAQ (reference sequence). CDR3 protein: CASSFGQAAGELFF. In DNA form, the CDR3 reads TGTGCCAGCAGCTTTGGACAGGCTGCCGGGGAGCTGTTTTTT.

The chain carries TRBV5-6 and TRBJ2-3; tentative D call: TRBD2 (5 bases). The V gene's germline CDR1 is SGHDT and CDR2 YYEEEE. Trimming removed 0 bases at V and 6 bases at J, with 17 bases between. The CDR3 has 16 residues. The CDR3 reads CASSLDSDQISDTQYF. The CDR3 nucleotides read TGTGCCAGCAGCTTGGATAGCGACCAGATATCGGATACGCAGTATTTT.

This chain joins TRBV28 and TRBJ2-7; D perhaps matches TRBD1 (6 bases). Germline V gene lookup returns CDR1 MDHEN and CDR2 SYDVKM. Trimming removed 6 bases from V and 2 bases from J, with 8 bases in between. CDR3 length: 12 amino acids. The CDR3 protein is CASRTGPYEQYF. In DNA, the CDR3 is TGTGCCAGCAGGACAGGACCCTACGAGCAGTACTTC.

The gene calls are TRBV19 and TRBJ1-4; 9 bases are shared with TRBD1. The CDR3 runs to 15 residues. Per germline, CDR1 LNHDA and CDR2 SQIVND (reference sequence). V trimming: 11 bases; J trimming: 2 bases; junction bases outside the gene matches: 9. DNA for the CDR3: TGTGCCTCCGGGACAGGGAGAATCACTAATGAAAAACTGTTTTTT. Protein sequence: CASGTGRITNEKLFF.

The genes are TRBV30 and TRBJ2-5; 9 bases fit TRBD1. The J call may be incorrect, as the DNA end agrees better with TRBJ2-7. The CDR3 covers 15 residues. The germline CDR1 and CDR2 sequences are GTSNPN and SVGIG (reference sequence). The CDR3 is CAWSVGRTGAYEQYF. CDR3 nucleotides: TGTGCCTGGAGTGTAGGGAGGACAGGGGCCTACGAGCAGTACTTC.